This TCR beta chain was retrieved from a study of blood T cells in healthy people across ages. Overall study: About one barcoded beta molecule was captured per two T cells (by template switching). Notes on the study in general: The recorded TCR beta diversity per million T cells decreased in a roughly linear manner with age.

Every donor gave 7.5 to 10 milliliters of peripheral blood. Losses at the gene ends were 3 bases for V and 0 bases for J; bases not matched to a gene: 10. Per the germline V gene, CDR1 is SGDLS and CDR2 is YYNGEE. CDR3 length: 18 amino acids. Then a second PCR, running about 7 to 11 cycles, was carried out with a sample-barcoded 5' primer and a J-beta primer mix. Each cDNA was tagged by a template-switch adaptor containing 12 random nucleotides. A single record per CDR3 protein comes from TCRdb applying MiXCR to the 5' RACE reads. The sample lists 780,000 or so distinct CDR3 sequences, around three fifths occurring once. In the case of this clonotype: The target antigen is unknown.

The source material was blood. This sequence was found in a man aged 40-50 years in good health. This chain connects TRBV9 to TRBJ2-3; TRBD2 agrees at 10 bases. The CDR3 DNA follows: TGTGCCAGCAGCGCCGGGACTAGCGCTATAATTAGCACAGATACGCAGTATTTT. Encoded protein: CASSAGTSAIISTDTQYF.